A single sample gave rise to the 30 T cell receptor beta chains below, sequenced in a study of T cell responses to AZD1222 COVID-19 vaccine. Here immunoSEQ multiplex PCR was the method, and the copy in TCRdb shows in-frame clones only, minus some. The sample contains 150,000 or so clones, roughly 90% of which appear only once. This specimen was peripheral blood, taken on day 0 of AZD1222 vaccination. The source of these receptors is an adult in good health.

A single count supports this clone. J is TRBJ1-4 and V is TRBV7-9, with no clear D. Germline V gene lookup returns CDR1 SEHNR and CDR2 FQNEAQ (reference sequence). The V gene lost 1 base and the J gene lost 3 bases, with 15 bases spanning the gap. This CDR3 is built from 17 residues. The CDR3 is CASSLDRGRRPNEKLFF. CDR3 DNA sequence: TGTGCCAGCAGCTTAGATCGTGGGAGGAGGCCTAATGAAAAACTGTTTTTT. The full variable domain, in which reference TRBV7-9 and TRBJ1-4 provide the parts outside the CDR3, is DTGVSQNPRHKITKRGQNVTFRCDPISEHNRLYWYRQTLGQGPEFLTYFQNEAQLEKSRLLSDRFSAERPKGSFSTLEIQRTEQGDSAMYLCASSLDRGRRPNEKLFFGSGTQLSVL.

This chain links TRBV9 with TRBJ2-3; 10 bases line up with TRBD2. V gave up 1 base and J gave up 5 bases; unmatched junction bases: 13. The CDR3 has 18 amino acids. Germline V gives CDR1 SGDLS, CDR2 YYNGEE. In nucleotides, the CDR3 is TGTGCCAGCAGCGTATCTGAGTCGGGCCTAGCGGGAGAAGATACGCAGTATTTT. Its translation is CASSVSESGLAGEDTQYF.

V usage is TRBV4-3 and J usage is TRBJ1-3; D unresolved. Germline CDR1 is LGHNA and CDR2 is YSLEER. The CDR3 consists of 12 residues. V was clipped by 3 bases and J by 4 bases, with 4 bases between them. The DNA for the CDR3 is TGCGCCAGCAGCCACAGAGGAAACACCATATATTTT. It yields the protein CASSHRGNTIYF.

About this clone: At one end the junction does not follow the germline gene, possibly because of a read error. The V gene is TRBV5-6, the J gene TRBJ1-3, with 7 bases fitting TRBD1. The germline gives CDR1 SGHDT, CDR2 YYEEEE. The CDR3 consists of 10 residues. The DNA of the CDR3 is TGTGCCAGCAGCTTGGTTGGACAGGTCTTT. The encoded protein is CASSLVGQVF.

The chain employs TRBV28 and TRBJ1-1, with no clear D. CDR1 MDHEN and CDR2 SYDVKM come from the germline V gene. The V end was cut by 1 base, the J end by 4 bases, with 7 bases between. The CDR3 spans 13 residues. DNA for the CDR3: TGTGCCAGCAGTTTATTCCCGGGCACTGAAGCTTTCTTT. This gives the protein CASSLFPGTEAFF.

V usage is TRBV2 and J usage is TRBJ1-2; 7 nucleotides line up with TRBD1. Germline loops: CDR1 SNHLY, CDR2 FYNNEI. This CDR3 spans 15 amino acids. V was pared by 5 bases and J by 4 bases, with 10 bases of the junction left unmatched. CDR3 nucleotides: TGTGCCAGCAGTCGCCGAAGGGACAGCGGCTATGGCTACACCTTC. Encoded protein: CASSRRRDSGYGYTF.

The rearrangement joins TRBV28 to TRBJ1-2; D unresolved. Germline values: CDR1 MDHEN, CDR2 SYDVKM. Trimming shortened V by 2 bases and J by 3 bases, and 4 bases separated the two germline ends. CDR3 length: 12 residues. The CDR3 coding sequence is TGTGCCAGCAGTTTAAACGACTATGGCTACACCTTC. Translating gives CASSLNDYGYTF.

This clone has more than one count but fewer than ten. The V call is TRBV12-3 or TRBV12-4, the J call TRBJ1-4; D ambiguous. V lost 3 bases and J 7 bases, leaving 6 bases between the germline ends. The CDR3 totals 12 residues. In DNA, the CDR3 is TGTGCCAGCAGTTTTAATCCTGAAAAACTGTTTTTT. Protein product: CASSFNPEKLFF.

This clone was observed once. The chain joins TRBV4-1 to TRBJ2-7; 8 bases align to TRBD2. CDR3 length equals 16 residues. The J segment lost 3 bases and the V segment lost 1 base, leaving 8 bases of the junction unmatched. Germline loops: CDR1 MGHRA, CDR2 YSYEKL. CDR3: CASSQGGASGYYEQYF. CDR3 coding DNA: TGCGCCAGCAGCCAAGGGGGTGCTAGCGGGTACTACGAGCAGTACTTC.

The chain couples TRBV18 to TRBJ1-2; 7 bases match TRBD1. J lost 5 bases, V lost 4 bases, and 4 bases had no gene match. Germline assignment: CDR1 KGHSH and CDR2 LQKENI. This CDR3 comprises 13 residues. As DNA, the CDR3 is TGTGCCAGCTCACGTGGACAGGATTATGGCTACACCTTC. Translating gives CASSRGQDYGYTF.

The rearrangement links TRBV7-2 to TRBJ1-1; no firm D call. Germline values: CDR1 SGHTA, CDR2 FQGNSA. There are 12 residues in the CDR3. The ends were cut back, 1 base at V and 5 bases at J, with 5 bases in the middle. For the CDR3, the DNA is TGTGCCAGCAGCTTAGGTAAGACTGAAGCTTTCTTT. Amino acids: CASSLGKTEAFF.

The CDR3 protein is CASSEPGGTNEKLFF. DNA of the CDR3: TGTGCCAGCAGCGAACCAGGGGGAACTAATGAAAAACTGTTTTTT. The chain links TRBV7-6 to TRBJ1-4, with 7 nucleotides matching TRBD1. The CDR3 totals 15 residues. The junction had 4 bases not matched to a gene; V was cut back by 5 bases and J by 1 base. CDR1 is SGHVS and CDR2 is FNYEAQ in the germline V gene.

This chain links TRBV4-3 with TRBJ1-4; D remains unclear. The CDR3 runs to 17 residues. Germline lookup yields CDR1 LGHNA and CDR2 YSLEER. Trimming left V 1 base short and J 7 bases short, with 19 bases between. This CDR3 is CASSQVAPAGPSEKLFF. The CDR3 DNA is TGCGCCAGCAGCCAAGTCGCGCCGGCAGGCCCAAGTGAAAAACTGTTTTTT.

This chain connects TRBV6-5 to TRBJ2-1; 8 nucleotides line up with TRBD1. There are 15 residues in the CDR3. CDR1 is MNHEY, CDR2 SVGAGI, per germline. Trimming at V came to 8 bases and at J to 5 bases, leaving 11 bases not matched to a gene. CDR3 in DNA: TGTGCCAGCGGCAGGGGGCTCAGCGCGGACAATGAGCAGTTCTTC. This sequence encodes CASGRGLSADNEQFF.

V is TRBV19 and J is TRBJ2-2; 9 bases agree with TRBD1. The CDR3 is 16 amino acids. CDR1 and CDR2 from the germline V gene are LNHDA and SQIVND (reference sequence). After removal of 3 bases from V and 5 bases from J, the junction contained 7 bases not matched to a gene. CDR3 in amino acids: CASSIQGQGRTGELFF. CDR3 bases: TGTGCCAGTAGTATTCAGGGACAGGGAAGAACCGGGGAGCTGTTTTTT.

The chain uses TRBV6-2 or TRBV6-3 and TRBJ2-3; the match to TRBD2 covers 16 bases. This CDR3 has 19 amino acids. The V and J ends lost 2 bases and 2 bases, in that order; junction bases with no gene match: 7. Germline CDR1 and CDR2: MNHEY and SVGEGT. CDR3 in amino acids: CASSYPGLAGGNPTDTQYF. The CDR3 coding sequence is TGTGCCAGCAGTTACCCGGGACTAGCGGGAGGGAACCCCACAGATACGCAGTATTTT.

The V call is TRBV7-9, the J call TRBJ1-4; 7 nucleotides match TRBD1. CDR3 length: 15 residues. The ends lost 5 bases at V and 8 bases at J; junction bases unmatched: 11. Germline CDR1 SEHNR, CDR2 FQNEAQ (reference sequence). In DNA, the CDR3 is TGTGCCAGCAGCCTTCGACAGGGATCGGGAGAAAAACTGTTTTTT. Its protein product is CASSLRQGSGEKLFF.

This clone was observed a few times. The chain recombines TRBV5-6 with TRBJ2-2; D call uncertain. Germline-derived CDR1 and CDR2 are SGHDT and YYEEEE. Trimming removed 2 bases at V and 5 bases at J, with 13 bases between. This CDR3 region has 15 residues. This CDR3 is CASSFRGSVTGELFF. CDR3 nucleotide sequence: TGTGCCAGCAGCTTTAGAGGCTCGGTGACCGGGGAGCTGTTTTTT.

This chain connects TRBV24-1 to TRBJ1-3, with 9 bases matching TRBD1. V lost 5 bases and J lost 0; bases outside the gene matches: 1. The CDR3 totals 15 residues. Germline-derived CDR1 and CDR2 are KGHDR and SFDVKD. DNA for the CDR3: TGTGCCACCAGTGCGACAGGGGGCTCTGGAAACACCATATATTTT. It codes for CATSATGGSGNTIYF.

The gene calls are TRBV12-3 or TRBV12-4 and TRBJ2-3, with D unresolved. The CDR3 has 12 amino acids. V lost 4 bases, J lost 4 bases, and 6 bases lay in between. The CDR3 nucleotides are TGTGCCAGCAGTTATAGGGCAGATACGCAGTATTTT. This sequence encodes CASSYRADTQYF.

Comment on this clone: Additional DNA sequences in this sample encode the identical CDR3. This chain uses TRBV7-2 with TRBJ2-3; weak D call: TRBD2 (5 bases). V gave up 4 bases and J gave up 5 bases, with 10 bases separating them. The CDR3 length is 13 residues. Germline values: CDR1 SGHTA, CDR2 FQGNSA. The CDR3 region is CASSSRAGDTQYF. The CDR3 DNA reads as TGTGCCAGCAGCTCGCGGGCGGGAGATACGCAGTATTTT.

This clone was seen only once. The genes are TRBV13 and TRBJ2-7; 8 nucleotides align to TRBD1. The CDR3 has 14 residues. V was clipped by 2 bases and J by 4 bases; unmatched bases: 4. In germline, CDR1 is PRHDT, CDR2 FYEKMQ (reference sequence). CDR3 residues: CASSLRQGAYEQYF. The CDR3 DNA reads TGTGCCAGCAGCTTAAGGCAGGGGGCTTACGAGCAGTACTTC.

The gene calls are TRBV6-2 or TRBV6-3 and TRBJ2-1; 7 nucleotides line up with TRBD2. Germline V gene lookup returns CDR1 MNHEY and CDR2 SVGEGT. The CDR3 is 17 residues long. J was trimmed by 7 bases and V by 2 bases; bases with no gene match: 14. Written as DNA, the CDR3 is TGTGCCAGCAGTTACCCACTGGGGCGGGAGTTAGGGAATGAGCAGTTCTTC. Protein product: CASSYPLGRELGNEQFF.

This clone appeared a few times. CDR3 nucleotide sequence: TGTGCCAGCAGCCCCTACGGACTGACTGAAGCTTTCTTT. Encoded protein: CASSPYGLTEAFF. The rearrangement links TRBV14 to TRBJ1-1, with D uncertain. The CDR3 loop spans 13 amino acids. Trimming removed 4 bases from V and 5 bases from J, with 11 bases in between. CDR1 and CDR2 from the germline V gene are SGHDN and FVKESK.

The J gene is TRBJ2-7, the V gene TRBV27, with D unclear. The CDR3 totals 16 residues. V was pared by 0 bases and J by 0 bases, with 12 bases between. Germline-derived CDR1 and CDR2 are MNHEY and SMNVEV (reference sequence). CDR3 sequence reads: CASSLSAGRSSYEQYF. CDR3 DNA: TGTGCCAGCAGTTTATCTGCCGGGCGAAGCTCCTACGAGCAGTACTTC.

This clone was seen a few times. The chain links TRBV7-2 to TRBJ1-4; D is perhaps TRBD1 (5 bases). V was trimmed by 1 base and J by 6 bases, leaving 12 bases between them. The CDR3 totals 15 residues. CDR1 and CDR2 (germline): SGHTA, FQGNSA. The CDR3 nucleotides are TGTGCCAGCAGCTTAGACCCGCGGGGACATGAAAAACTGTTTTTT. This encodes CASSLDPRGHEKLFF.

This clone came up once. The rearrangement links TRBV6-5 to TRBJ1-4; TRBD1 matches 9 bases. The CDR3 covers 14 residues. CDR1 is MNHEY and CDR2 is SVGAGI in the germline V gene. The J segment lost 7 bases and the V segment lost 5 bases, leaving 5 bases of the junction unmatched. Here the CDR3 reads CASSRNRGREKLFF. CDR3 nucleotides: TGTGCCAGCAGTAGAAACAGGGGGCGTGAAAAACTGTTTTTT.

V is TRBV7-3 and J is TRBJ2-7, with D perhaps matching TRBD2 (6 bases). Trimming stripped 1 base from V and 7 bases from J, with 17 bases between. Germline values: CDR1 SGHTA, CDR2 FQGTGA. There are 15 residues in the CDR3. The CDR3 loop reads CASSLMRGGPQEQYF. As DNA, the CDR3 is TGTGCCAGCAGCTTAATGAGGGGAGGCCCGCAGGAGCAGTACTTC.

This clone occurred once. The chain links TRBV28 to TRBJ2-3, with unresolved D. V lost 6 bases to trimming and J lost 1 base, with 5 bases between them. Per germline, CDR1 MDHEN and CDR2 SYDVKM. The CDR3 is 12 amino acids. CDR3 DNA: TGTGCCAGCAGCCCGGGCACAGATACGCAGTATTTT. This translates into CASSPGTDTQYF.

J is TRBJ1-4 and V is TRBV19; D is perhaps TRBD1 (6 bases). The V gene's germline CDR1 is LNHDA and CDR2 SQIVND (reference sequence). V lost 9 bases and J 7 bases, leaving 18 bases between the germline ends. This CDR3 region has 14 residues. The CDR3 DNA sequence: TGTGCCAGCGATGAAGGGGGGTTTAGTGAAAAACTGTTTTTT. This translates into CASDEGGFSEKLFF.